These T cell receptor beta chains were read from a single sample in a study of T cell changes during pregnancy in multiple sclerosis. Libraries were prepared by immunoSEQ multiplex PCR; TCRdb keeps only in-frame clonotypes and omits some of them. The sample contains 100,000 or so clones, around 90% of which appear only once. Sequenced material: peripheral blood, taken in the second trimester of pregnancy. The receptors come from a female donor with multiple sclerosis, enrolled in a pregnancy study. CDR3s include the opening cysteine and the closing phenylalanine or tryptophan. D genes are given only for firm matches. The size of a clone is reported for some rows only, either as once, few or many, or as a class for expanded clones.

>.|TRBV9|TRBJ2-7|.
TGTGCCAGCAGCGGGGGCGGGACGGAGAGCTACGAGCAGTACTTC
CASSGGGTESYEQYF
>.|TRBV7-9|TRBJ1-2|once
TGTGCCAGCCGGGGTACAAGATACAACTATGGCTACACCTTC
CASRGTRYNYGYTF
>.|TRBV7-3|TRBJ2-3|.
TGTGCCAGCAGCCTCCGCCGGGCAGATACGCAGTATTTT
CASSLRRADTQYF
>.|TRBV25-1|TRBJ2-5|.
TGTGCCAGCACCTCAGGGGTCGAAAAGACCCAGTACTTC
CASTSGVEKTQYF
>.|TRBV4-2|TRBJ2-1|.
TGTGCCAGCAGCATCGGACTAGAGCAGTTCTTC
CASSIGLEQFF
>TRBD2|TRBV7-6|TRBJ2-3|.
TGTGCCAGCAGTTCCACCGTGGGGCTAGCGGGAGGAGTGGGTACAGATACGCAGTATTTT
CASSSTVGLAGGVGTDTQYF
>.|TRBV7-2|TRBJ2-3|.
TGTGCCAGCAGCTTAGCTCCACCGCAGGATACGCAGTATTTT
CASSLAPPQDTQYF
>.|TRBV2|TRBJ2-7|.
TGTGCCAGCAGGGACGTTGGAGGCTACGAGCAGTACTTC
CASRDVGGYEQYF
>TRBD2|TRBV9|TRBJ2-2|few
TGTGCCAGCAGCGCCAGATCCCTAGCGGGAGCACACGGGGAGCTGTTTTTT
CASSARSLAGAHGELFF
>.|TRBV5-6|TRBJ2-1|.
TGTGCCAGCAGCTTGGCAACAGGGAACTGGCAGTTCTTC
CASSLATGNWQFF
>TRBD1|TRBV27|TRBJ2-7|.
TGTGCCAGCAGTGCTACAGGGGCTCGCAGCTCCTACGAGCAGTACTTC
CASSATGARSSYEQYF
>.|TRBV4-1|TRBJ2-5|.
TGCGCCAGCAGCCAAGATCCTGGCGGCAGCGAGACCCAGTACTTC
CASSQDPGGSETQYF
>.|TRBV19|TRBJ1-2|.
TGTGCCAGTATGCAGGGTAACTATGGCTACACCTTC
CASMQGNYGYTF
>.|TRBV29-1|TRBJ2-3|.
TGCAGCGTTGATGGTCAGAGCACAGATACGCAGTATTTT
CSVDGQSTDTQYF
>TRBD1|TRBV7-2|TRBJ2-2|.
TGTGCCAGCAGCTTCAGACAGGGGATGAACACCGGGGAGCTGTTTTTT
CASSFRQGMNTGELFF
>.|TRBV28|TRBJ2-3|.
TGTGCCAGCCAACGGGAGCTCCAGTTGGATACGCAGTATTTT
CASQRELQLDTQYF
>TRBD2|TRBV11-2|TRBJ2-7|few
TGTGCCAGCAGGAATTCTGCTAGCGGGGGAGAGCAGTACTTC
CASRNSASGGEQYF
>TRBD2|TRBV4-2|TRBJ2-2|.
TGTGCCAGCAGCCAAGCGGGAGGAGCGGGAGTGATCACCGGGGAGCTGTTTTTT
CASSQAGGAGVITGELFF
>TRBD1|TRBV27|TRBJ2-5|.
TGTGCCAGCAGTTCTGAGAGACAGGGGAAAGAGACCCAGTACTTC
CASSSERQGKETQYF
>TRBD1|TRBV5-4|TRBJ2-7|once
TGTGCCAGCAGCTTGGGGGGACAGGGCTGGGGGCAGTACTTC
CASSLGGQGWGQYF
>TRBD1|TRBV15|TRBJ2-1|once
TGTGCCACCACCCCGGACAGGATTTACAATGAGCAGTTCTTC
CATTPDRIYNEQFF
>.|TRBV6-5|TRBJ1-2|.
TGTGCCAGCGGCTTTGATGCCCGACAAGACTATGGCTACACCTTC
CASGFDARQDYGYTF
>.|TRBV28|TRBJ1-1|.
TGTGCCAGCGGGCTCATGAACACTGAAGCTTTCTTT
CASGLMNTEAFF
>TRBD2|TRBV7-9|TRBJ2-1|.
TGTGCCAGCAGACCATCCGGGCGGGAGCAAAGGTATGAGCAGTTCTTC
CASRPSGREQRYEQFF
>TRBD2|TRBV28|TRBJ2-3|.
TGTGCCAGCAGTCTAATCTCAGGACTAGGCCCAGATACGCAGTATTTT
CASSLISGLGPDTQYF
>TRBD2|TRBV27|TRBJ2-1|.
TGTGCCACCTCGGGACTAGCGGGAGGATCCGACAATGAGCAGTTCTTC
CATSGLAGGSDNEQFF
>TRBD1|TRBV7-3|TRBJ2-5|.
TGTGCCAGCAGCAAGACAGGGAGCAATATGGACTTC
CASSKTGSNMDF
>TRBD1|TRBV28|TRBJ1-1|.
TGTGCCAGCAGTTTATTAGGGGGCGCAGGCTCTGAAGCTTTCTTT
CASSLLGGAGSEAFF
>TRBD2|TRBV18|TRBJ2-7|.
TGTGCCAGCTCACCCCCGGGACTAGGCTACGAGCAGTACTTC
CASSPPGLGYEQYF
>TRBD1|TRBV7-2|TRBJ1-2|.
TGTGCCAGCAGCCTCGACAGGGTGGTAGGCTACACCTTC
CASSLDRVVGYTF
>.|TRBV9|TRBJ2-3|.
TGTGCCAGCAATTCCCATATAGCGGACACAGATACGCAGTATTTT
CASNSHIADTDTQYF
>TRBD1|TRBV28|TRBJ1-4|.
TGTGCCAGCAGTTACATCAGGGGGAAAAGGGAAAAACTGTTTTTT
CASSYIRGKREKLFF
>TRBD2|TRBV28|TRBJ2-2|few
TGTGCCAGCAGTCACCTCCTTGGGGGAGGGTACACCGGGGAGCTGTTTTTT
CASSHLLGGGYTGELFF
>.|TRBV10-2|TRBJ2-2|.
TGCGCCAGCAGTGGGACAGCCCTGGCGTACACCGGGGAGCTGTTTTTT
CASSGTALAYTGELFF
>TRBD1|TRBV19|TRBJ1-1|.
TGTGCCAGTAGTAAAGGACAGGCGAACACTGAAGCTTTCTTT
CASSKGQANTEAFF
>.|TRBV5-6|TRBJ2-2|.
TGTGCCAGCAGCTTATCAGGGGGGTACACCGGGGAGCTGTTTTTT
CASSLSGGYTGELFF
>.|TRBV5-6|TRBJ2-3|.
TGTGCCAGCAGCAGGGACTTCACAGATACGCAGTATTTT
CASSRDFTDTQYF
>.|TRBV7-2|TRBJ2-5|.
TGTGCCAGCAGCTTAGTAGCTAGAGGAGAGACCCAGTACTTC
CASSLVARGETQYF
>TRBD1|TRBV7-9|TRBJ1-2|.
TGTGCCAGCAGCTTGTCGGGACAGGCTAATGGCTACACCTTC
CASSLSGQANGYTF
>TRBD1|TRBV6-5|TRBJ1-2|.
TGTGCCAGCACCGGACAGGGGGTGGCTGGCTACACCTTC
CASTGQGVAGYTF
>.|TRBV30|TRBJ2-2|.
TGTGCCTGGAGCCCCTGGACAGCGAACACCGGGGAGCTGTTTTTT
CAWSPWTANTGELFF
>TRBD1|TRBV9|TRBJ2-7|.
TGTGCCAGCAGCGCCCGGGACAGGGGAGGCGAGCAGTACTTC
CASSARDRGGEQYF
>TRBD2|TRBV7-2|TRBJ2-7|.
TGTGCCAGCAGCCTAAAGGCTAGCGGGAGGGCGGGCGAGCAGTACTTC
CASSLKASGRAGEQYF
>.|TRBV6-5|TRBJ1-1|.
TGTGCCAGCAGTTACTCCCTAGGCGGCGCTGAAGCTTTCTTT
CASSYSLGGAEAFF
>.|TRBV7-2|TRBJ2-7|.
TGTGCCAGCAGCTTAGTAAACAGCTACGAGCAGTACTTC
CASSLVNSYEQYF
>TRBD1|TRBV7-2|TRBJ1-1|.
TGTGCCAGCAGCTTAAGTAGGACAGGCGTTGCTGAAGCTTTCTTT
CASSLSRTGVAEAFF
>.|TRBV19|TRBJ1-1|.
TGTGCCAGCACCCGGGTGAACACTGAAGCTTTCTTT
CASTRVNTEAFF
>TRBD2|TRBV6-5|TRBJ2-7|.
TGTGCCAGCAGTTGGGGGACTAGCGATTACGAGCAGTACTTC
CASSWGTSDYEQYF
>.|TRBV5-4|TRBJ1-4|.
TGTGCCAGCAGCTCCCCCGGGCGGGATGAAAAACTGTTTTTT
CASSSPGRDEKLFF
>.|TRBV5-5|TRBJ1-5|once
TGTGCCAGCAGCTTTTATAGCAATCAGCCCCAGCATTTT
CASSFYSNQPQHF
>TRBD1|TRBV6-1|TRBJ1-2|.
TGTGCCAGCAGTGCTAGGGGACAGGGTGTCTATGGCTACACCTTC
CASSARGQGVYGYTF
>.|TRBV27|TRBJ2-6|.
TGTGCCAGCAGTCCGGGGCAGGGGCTCCTGAGGGCCAACGTCCTGACTTTC
CASSPGQGLLRANVLTF
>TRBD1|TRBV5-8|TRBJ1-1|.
TGTGCCAGCAGGACACAGGGGGCGCCGGGAACTGAAGCTTTCTTT
CASRTQGAPGTEAFF
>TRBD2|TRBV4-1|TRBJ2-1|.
TGCGCCAGCAGCCAAGGACGCGGGAGCTCCTACAATGAGCAGTTCTTC
CASSQGRGSSYNEQFF
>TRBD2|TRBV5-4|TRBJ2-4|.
TGTGCCAGCAGCTTGGCCTTCCAGGAGGACCCCCTGGGGGGGAGGTCCGTTCAGTACTTC
CASSLAFQEDPLGGRSVQYF
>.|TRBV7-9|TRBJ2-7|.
TGTGCCAGCAGCTCAGCCTACGAGCAGTACTTC
CASSSAYEQYF
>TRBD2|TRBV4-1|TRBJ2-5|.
TGCGCCAGCAGCCAAGCACCGGGACTAGGTTATGGGACCCAGTACTTC
CASSQAPGLGYGTQYF